The entry below gives a single T cell receptor (beta chain) sequence along with its context. The antigen remains unidentified. Unique molecular identifiers featured in each of the TCR beta cDNA libraries. TCRdb processed the PCR reads anew with MiXCR; each CDR3 protein has one entry. The sample contains hundreds of thousands of distinct CDR3 sequences, 55% to 60% of which appear only once. The sample is drawn from a study of post-analysis software for immune sequencing data. Whole-study findings and limits: Patients used a few TRBV segments, including TRBV5-6, TRBV5-1 and TRBV20-1, more often than controls.

CDR1 is SGHTA, CDR2 FQGNSA, per germline. The germline V and J ends were trimmed by 3 bases and 6 bases, with 12 bases remaining between them. The CDR3 consists of 13 residues. The clonotype comes from a girl under 10 years old with multiple sclerosis. The chain joins TRBV7-2 to TRBJ2-7; the D gene is possibly TRBD1 (5 bases). Sequencing was performed on blood. In DNA form, the CDR3 reads TGTGCCAGCAGCTTCGGACAAACAATCGAGCAGTACTTC. This translates into CASSFGQTIEQYF.